This T cell receptor beta chain was sequenced in a study of T cells after yellow fever vaccination. The V segment lost 3 bases and the J segment 4 bases; nucleotides outside the gene matches: 4. Germline V CDR1 and CDR2: GTSNPN, SVGIG (reference sequence). The CDR3 spans 13 residues. TCRdb ran MiXCR on the 5' RACE reads and lists one entry per CDR3 protein. The table shows 300,000 or so distinct CDR3 sequences, with roughly 13% occurring only once. The V and J genes are TRBV30 and TRBJ2-3, with 7 bases lining up with TRBD2. Source: CD4+ T cells sorted from PBMCs, taken 45 days after the yellow fever booster vaccination. The source of this sequence is a man younger than 40 who received the YFV17D yellow fever vaccine. The CDR3 is CAWSGRLADTQYF. The CDR3 DNA sequence: TGTGCCTGGAGCGGGAGGTTAGCAGATACGCAGTATTTT.